A selection of T cell receptor beta chains follows, all from one sample in a study of cytomegalovirus exposure and HLA in healthy donors. Method: immunoSEQ multiplex PCR; TCRdb's copy keeps in-frame clones and lacks some. Of more than 95,000 clones listed, roughly a tenth are singletons. The material sequenced was PBMCs. These receptors originate from a woman aged 18-29 years in good health and CMV-seropositive. CDR3s include the opening cysteine and the closing phenylalanine or tryptophan. D genes are given only for firm matches. Clone size, where shown, is once, few, many, or a class for clones that have expanded.

TRBV5-8	few	TRBD1	TRBJ1-2	TGTGCCAGCAGCTTGGAGCAGGGGGTCGGCTACACCTTC	CASSLEQGVGYTF
TRBV6-5	few	NA	TRBJ1-1	TGTGCCGTCAGGATACAGGGATGGACTGAAGCTTTCTTT	CAVRIQGWTEAFF
TRBV13	few	NA	TRBJ1-2	TGTGCCAGCAGCCTACCACGGGAAGGTCGCGCCCCTGGCTACACCTTC	CASSLPREGRAPGYTF
TRBV25-1	few	TRBD1	TRBJ1-2	TGTGCCAGCACACAGGGGAATGGCTACACCTTC	CASTQGNGYTF
TRBV5-1	few	TRBD1	TRBJ2-7	TGCGCCAGCAGCCTAGGACCGGGACAGGGGGAAGTCGAGCAGTACTTC	CASSLGPGQGEVEQYF
TRBV11-3	NA	NA	TRBJ2-1	TGTGCCAGCAGCTCCACGGCCGGGGAGCAGTTCTTC	CASSSTAGEQFF
TRBV28	NA	TRBD2	TRBJ2-7	TGTGCCAGCAGTTCCGGGACTAGCGCCTACGAGCAGTACTTC	CASSSGTSAYEQYF
TRBV6-1	few	NA	TRBJ1-2	TGTGCCAGCAGCAGTTCAGATTACTATGGCTACACCTTC	CASSSSDYYGYTF
TRBV19	NA	NA	TRBJ2-3	TGTGCCAGTAGTATATTTTTCACAGGGGAGGTGGTGACAGATACGCAGTATTTT	CASSIFFTGEVVTDTQYF
TRBV27	NA	TRBD2	TRBJ2-2	TGTGCCAGCAGTTTATCGAGGGGACTAGCGGGAGTAGTAGACACCGGGGAGCTGTTTTTT	CASSLSRGLAGVVDTGELFF
TRBV6-6	NA	NA	TRBJ1-2	TGTGCCAGCAGTTACCCAACTCGAGGGGGGGCGCAAGGCTACACCTTC	CASSYPTRGGAQGYTF
TRBV5-5	NA	NA	TRBJ2-6	TGTGCCAGCAGCTTGGCGGACTCCAACGTCCTGACTTTC	CASSLADSNVLTF
TRBV10-3	NA	NA	TRBJ2-5	TGTGCCACTCAGGGAGGTGGGGAGACCCAGTACTTC	CATQGGGETQYF
TRBV27	few	TRBD2	TRBJ2-1	TGTGCCAGCAGTACGAGCGGGGGATCCTACAATGAGCAGTTCTTC	CASSTSGGSYNEQFF
TRBV29-1	few	NA	TRBJ2-2	TGCAGCGGGAGGCAGGCCGGGGAGCTGTTTTTT	CSGRQAGELFF
TRBV7-9	few	NA	TRBJ2-7	TGTGCCAGCAGCTCACCGTTTGGACAGGAGCAGTACTTC	CASSSPFGQEQYF
TRBV30	few	TRBD2	TRBJ2-5	TGTGCCTGGAGCGGGGTGGGACTAGCGGTACAAGAGACCCAGTACTTC	CAWSGVGLAVQETQYF
TRBV5-1	NA	TRBD2	TRBJ2-1	TGCGCCAGCAGCTTGGAAGGCGGGGGGGCCTACAATGAGCAGTTCTTC	CASSLEGGGAYNEQFF
TRBV5-1	few	TRBD2	TRBJ2-1	TGCGCCAGCAGCTTGTTGCCTAGCGGGAGGCTACAGTCCGAGCAGTTCTTC	CASSLLPSGRLQSEQFF
TRBV2	NA	NA	TRBJ2-5	TGTGCCAGCATACGAGGCACCGGAGAGGCCCAGTACTTC	CASIRGTGEAQYF
TRBV28	NA	NA	TRBJ2-2	TGTGCCAGCTATGTCGCCCCCGGTCAGGGAAAAGGCGGGGAGCTGTTTTTT	CASYVAPGQGKGGELFF
TRBV5-6	NA	TRBD1	TRBJ1-3	TGTGCCAGCAGCTTGGGTCCCTCCGGGACAGCATCTGGAAACACCATATATTTT	CASSLGPSGTASGNTIYF
TRBV5-1	few	NA	TRBJ2-3	TGCGCCAGCAGCCACGGTGGGGCCGTAGATACGCAGTATTTT	CASSHGGAVDTQYF
TRBV28	NA	NA	TRBJ2-7	TGTGCCAGCAAAAATTTAAACTCCTACGAGCAGTACTTC	CASKNLNSYEQYF
TRBV5-8	NA	NA	TRBJ1-1	TGTGCCAGCAGCCCCCGAGGGGGCACTGAAGCTTTCTTT	CASSPRGGTEAFF
TRBV18	few	NA	TRBJ1-1	TGTGCCAGCTCACCAGGTTTCGGCAGGGTGAACACTGAAGCTTTCTTT	CASSPGFGRVNTEAFF
TRBV5-6	few	TRBD2	TRBJ2-7	TGTGCCAGCAGCTTTCTGGTGACTAGCGGCATGGAGCAGTACTTC	CASSFLVTSGMEQYF
TRBV5-1	NA	TRBD1	TRBJ2-1	TGCGCCAGCATCCCGACAGGGGACGGGAATGAGCAGTTCTTC	CASIPTGDGNEQFF
TRBV9	NA	NA	TRBJ2-5	TGTGCCAGCAGCGCCATGGGGGGAACAGAGACCCAGTACTTC	CASSAMGGTETQYF
TRBV27	NA	TRBD1	TRBJ1-1	TGTGCCAGCAGGGACAGGGGGACTATGTCAGCTTTCTTT	CASRDRGTMSAFF
TRBV6-1	NA	TRBD1	TRBJ1-1	TGTGCCGGTCAAAGAAAGAGGAAGACAGGGGGCGCTTTCTTT	CAGQRKRKTGGAFF
TRBV29-1	few	NA	TRBJ2-3	TGCAGCGTCGCCCCGTTGGGCTCCAGCACAGATACGCAGTATTTT	CSVAPLGSSTDTQYF
TRBV5-1	NA	TRBD2	TRBJ2-1	TGCGCCAGCAGCTCTCTGGTGGTAGCGGGTCCCTACAATGAGCAGTTCTTC	CASSSLVVAGPYNEQFF
TRBV7-9	few	NA	TRBJ1-1	TGTGCCAGCAGCTTAGTCACTTTGGGGGGAGGTACTGAAGCTTTCTTT	CASSLVTLGGGTEAFF
TRBV25-1	NA	NA	TRBJ2-3	TGTGCCAGCAGTGGTACCTTAGCGGTTAGCACAGATACGCAGTATTTT	CASSGTLAVSTDTQYF
TRBV9	few	TRBD2	TRBJ2-1	TGTGCCAGCAGCGTAGGACTAGCGGATCACAATGAGCAGTTCTTC	CASSVGLADHNEQFF
TRBV6-5	few	NA	TRBJ2-7	TGTGCCAGCAGTTTCAGGGCCGAGCAGTACTTC	CASSFRAEQYF
TRBV6-5	NA	NA	TRBJ1-1	TGTGCCAGCAAGGGAGGAAGGGAGAACACTGAAGCTTTCTTT	CASKGGRENTEAFF
TRBV6-6	NA	NA	TRBJ1-1	TGTGCCAGCAAGGCAGGGATGAACACTGAAGCTTTCTTT	CASKAGMNTEAFF
TRBV28	few	TRBD1	TRBJ2-5	TGTGCCAGCAGCGGGACAGGGGACATCCAAGAGACCCAGTACTTC	CASSGTGDIQETQYF
TRBV2	NA	TRBD1	TRBJ2-7	TGTGCCAGCAAGACCGGGACAGGGGGCTTCGAGCAGTACTTC	CASKTGTGGFEQYF
TRBV18	few	NA	TRBJ1-1	TGTGCCAGCTCGGAACAGGCGGACGGCGAAGCTTTCTTT	CASSEQADGEAFF
TRBV7-6	NA	TRBD2	TRBJ2-7	TGTGCCAGCAGCCAAAATAAGCGGGAGGGTGGGTTC	CASSQNKREGGF
TRBV13	few	NA	TRBJ2-7	TGTGCCAGCAGCCGTCTCGGAGGGGTTTCCTACGAGCAGTACTTC	CASSRLGGVSYEQYF
TRBV7-9	NA	NA	TRBJ1-1	TGTGCCAGTCAACCGGGAGGGTTCACTGAAGCTTTCTTT	CASQPGGFTEAFF
TRBV6-6	few	NA	TRBJ1-1	TGTGCCAGCAGAACAGGGATGGGGCTTTTGACTGAAGCTTTCTTT	CASRTGMGLLTEAFF
TRBV27	NA	NA	TRBJ1-4	TGTGCCAGCTCGGACCTCGGGAGCTGGGACAATGAAAAACTGTTTTTT	CASSDLGSWDNEKLFF
TRBV5-1	few	NA	TRBJ2-7	TGCGCCAGCAGCTTGGAGGGAGGTCCGACCTACGAGCAGTACTTC	CASSLEGGPTYEQYF
TRBV6-1	NA	TRBD1	TRBJ1-1	TGTGCCAGCATTTACAGGGGGCGTGATACTGAAGCTTTCTTT	CASIYRGRDTEAFF
TRBV6-1	NA	TRBD2	TRBJ2-5	TGTGCCAGCACCGGGACTAGCCAAGAGACCCAGTACTTC	CASTGTSQETQYF
TRBV2	NA	NA	TRBJ2-7	TGTGCCAGCAGGAGGGTTGGCGGGTCTCGGGAGCAGTACTTC	CASRRVGGSREQYF
TRBV4-2	NA	NA	TRBJ2-7	TGTGCCAGCAGCCAAGATCGGTCCACGATATCCTACGAGCAGTACTTC	CASSQDRSTISYEQYF
TRBV2	once	TRBD2	TRBJ2-1	TGTGCCAGCAAAAGCAATAGCGGGGACAATGAGCAGTTCTTC	CASKSNSGDNEQFF
TRBV6-1	NA	TRBD1	TRBJ1-5	TGTGCCAGCAGTGGACAGGGATATAGCAATCAGCCCCAGCATTTT	CASSGQGYSNQPQHF
TRBV15	NA	TRBD1	TRBJ1-5	TGTGCCACCAGCAGAGAAGGGACAGTGTATCAGCCCCAGCATTTT	CATSREGTVYQPQHF
TRBV27	NA	NA	TRBJ2-1	TGTGCCAGCAGTTATTTATCGTCCGATGAGCAGTTCTTC	CASSYLSSDEQFF
TRBV12-5	few	NA	TRBJ1-1	TGTGCTAGTGGTTTGCCGCCGGTTCCTGAAGCTTTCTTT	CASGLPPVPEAFF
TRBV19	few	NA	TRBJ1-1	TGTGCCAGTAGTATCCAGGACATGAACACTGAAGCTTTCTTT	CASSIQDMNTEAFF
TRBV2	NA	NA	TRBJ1-2	TGTGCCAGCATCCACATGGGGGCGTGGGACTATGGCTACACCTTC	CASIHMGAWDYGYTF